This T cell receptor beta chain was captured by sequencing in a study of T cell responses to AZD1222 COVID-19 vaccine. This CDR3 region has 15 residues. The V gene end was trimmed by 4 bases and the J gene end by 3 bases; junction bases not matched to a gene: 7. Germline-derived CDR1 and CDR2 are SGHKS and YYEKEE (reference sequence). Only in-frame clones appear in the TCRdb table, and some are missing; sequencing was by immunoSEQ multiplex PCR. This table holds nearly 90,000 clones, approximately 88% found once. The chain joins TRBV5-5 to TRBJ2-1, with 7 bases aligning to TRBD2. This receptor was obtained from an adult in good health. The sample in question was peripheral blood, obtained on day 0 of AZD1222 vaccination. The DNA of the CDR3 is TGTGCCAGCAGCAGAGCCGGGACTAACTACAATGAGCAGTTCTTC. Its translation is CASSRAGTNYNEQFF.